This T cell receptor beta chain is drawn from a study of blood T cell repertoires in COVID-19. Germline assignment: CDR1 LGHNA and CDR2 YSLEER. There are 18 residues in the CDR3. The ends were cut back, 0 bases at V and 0 bases at J, with 14 bases in the middle. The data were produced by immunoSEQ multiplex PCR, yet TCRdb's version contains in-frame clones alone and is incomplete. The repertoire has tens of thousands of clones, around 86% of them found once; the top ten carry 3.9%. This clonotype originated in a man in his sixties or seventies with active COVID-19. V usage is TRBV4-3 and J usage is TRBJ2-2; no clear D gene. Sequenced material: peripheral blood. As DNA, the CDR3 is TGCGCCAGCAGCCAAGAGGCGAGGTTATGGACGAACACCGGGGAGCTGTTTTTT. Encoded protein: CASSQEARLWTNTGELFF.